Detailed here is one T cell receptor (beta chain). The antigen this receptor binds is unknown. Base quality data are lacking; no much larger clone is found one base away. The sample belongs to a study of blood T cell repertoires in COVID-19 (dated by TCRdb to about 2020). In terms of the full investigation: Samples covering the acute and convalescent phases of COVID-19 were provided by collaborators in the United States, Italy and Spain. Samples came from the ongoing ImmuneRACE study (first 160 participants) plus 1,254 subjects from 6 global collaborators. The prospective study material was composed of cDNA or gDNA derived from T cells, B-cell-depleted T cells, or PBMCs. The sample metadata nearly always contained a de-identified subject ID, COVID-19 status, age in years and sex. HLA class I and class II types, where available, came from metadata supplied by the sample provider rather than from assay-based typing. The repertoires were made available in a free public database intended to serve as a resource for research on the immune response to SARS-CoV-2. Subjects who had been exposed to COVID-19, were actively infected with it, or had recovered from it provided the deeply sampled blood TCRbeta repertoires that made up the dataset.

In Seattle, one collaborating source enrolled patients while the infection was active and tracked those patients longitudinally over the course of disease. The collaborating institutions used their own protocols to collect whole blood in K2EDTA tubes. Collaborator samples were shipped for TCRbeta analysis as frozen whole blood, isolated PBMCs, or DNA extracted from either sample type. The immunoSEQ Assay, a bias-controlled multiplex PCR, was used to amplify TCRbeta CDR3 regions from genomic DNA. The authors processed their data as follows. Within the assay, amplification of reference gene primers was used to estimate how many nucleated cells each sample contained. To quantify the absolute abundance of each unique TCRbeta CDR3 rearrangement, sequence reads were collapsed and filtered. For each sample, productive Simpson clonality was calculated by taking the square root of Simpson's diversity index across productive rearrangements. TCRdb mirrors the immuneACCESS table, restricted to in-frame sequences. Some clones are absent from its copies; in checked studies, under half trace to an unresolved V gene, and the reason for the others is unknown. The V and J calls and clone size were taken over from that table, and D and trimming were inferred from the DNA. The sample table holds approximately 500,000 clones, of which 85% to 90% were seen once. The top ten clonotypes cover roughly 8% of the sample.

The investigation overall reported the following: Clinical and demographic metadata were provided uncurated, with the amount varying by source and participant.

This receptor was obtained from a woman aged 50 to 60 with COVID-19, enrolled during active disease. Sequencing was carried out using peripheral blood.

The CDR3 protein sequence reads: CASSLGGQQETQYF. The DNA sequence is given as TGTGCCAGCAGTTTGGGCGGACAGCAAGAGACCCAGTACTTC. The receptor chain draws on TRBV28 and TRBJ2-5; tentative D gene TRBD1, with 6 bases matching. The CDR3 covers 14 residues, taking in both the cysteine and the phenylalanine. The entry retains the CDR3 DNA only, 42 bases that are in frame from base 1. V and J lose 3 bases and 2 bases, and a span of 10 bases separates them. The germline V gene provides CDR1 MDHEN and CDR2 SYDVKM.